The clone carrying this T cell receptor beta chain was observed a few times. Its antigen is not known. TCRdb re-called the 5' RACE reads through MiXCR, storing one row per CDR3 protein. The sample lists about 130,000 distinct CDR3 sequences, roughly 9% occurring once. The CDR3 spans 20 residues. In germline, CDR1 is LGHDT, CDR2 YNNKEL (reference sequence). Losses at the gene ends were 1 base for V and 2 bases for J; bases not matched to a gene: 19. These data belong to a study of T cells after yellow fever vaccination. Study-level results: There was a possibility that FACS-sorted repertoires contained abundant clonotypes contaminating from the bulk population. By day 5 rather than day 15, the secondary response had peaked, though it was weaker. In post-booster samples, most primary-vaccination clones reappeared (about 95% CD4, roughly 88% CD8).

Sequenced here: CD8+ T cells sorted from PBMCs, sampled on the day of the yellow fever booster vaccination. The TCR sequence derives from a man younger than 30 who received the YFV17D yellow fever vaccine. The gene calls are TRBV3-1 and TRBJ2-7; 8 bases align to TRBD2. This chain's CDR3 is CASSQVALAGPPLPTYEQYF. The CDR3 DNA is TGTGCCAGCAGCCAAGTGGCCTTAGCGGGACCGCCGCTACCAACCTACGAGCAGTACTTC.